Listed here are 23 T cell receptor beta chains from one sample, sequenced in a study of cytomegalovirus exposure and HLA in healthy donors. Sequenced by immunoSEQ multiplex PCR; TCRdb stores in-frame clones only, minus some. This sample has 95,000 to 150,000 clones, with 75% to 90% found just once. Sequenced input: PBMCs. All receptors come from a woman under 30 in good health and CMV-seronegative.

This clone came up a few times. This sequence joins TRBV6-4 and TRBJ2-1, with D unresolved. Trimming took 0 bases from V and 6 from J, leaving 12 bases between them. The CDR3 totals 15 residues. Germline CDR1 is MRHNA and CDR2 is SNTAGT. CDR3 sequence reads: CASSDSSGSGNEQFF. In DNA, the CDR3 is TGTGCCAGCAGTGACTCGAGTGGGTCAGGCAATGAGCAGTTCTTC.

The CDR3 protein is CASSPPWTGDGYTF. The DNA of the CDR3 is TGTGCCAGCAGTCCACCGTGGACAGGGGATGGCTACACCTTC. The V call is TRBV28, the J call TRBJ1-2; 9 bases agree with TRBD1. The CDR3 covers 14 residues. CDR1 and CDR2 (germline): MDHEN, SYDVKM. Trimming at V came to 5 bases and at J to 6 bases, leaving 7 bases not matched to a gene.

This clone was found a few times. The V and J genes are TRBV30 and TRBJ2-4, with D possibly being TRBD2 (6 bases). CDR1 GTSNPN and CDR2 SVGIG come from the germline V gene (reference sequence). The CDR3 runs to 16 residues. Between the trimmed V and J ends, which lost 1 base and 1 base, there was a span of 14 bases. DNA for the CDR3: TGTGCCTGGAGTGCACACTCGGGGAGGGCCAAAAACATTCAGTACTTC. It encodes CAWSAHSGRAKNIQYF.

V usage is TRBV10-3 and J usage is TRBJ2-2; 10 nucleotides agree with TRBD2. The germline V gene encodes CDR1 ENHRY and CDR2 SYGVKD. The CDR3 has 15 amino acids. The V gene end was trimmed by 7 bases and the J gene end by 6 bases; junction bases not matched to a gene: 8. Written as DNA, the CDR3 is TGTGCCATCAATAATCTAGCGGGGGTCTCCGGGGAGCTGTTTTTT. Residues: CAINNLAGVSGELFF.

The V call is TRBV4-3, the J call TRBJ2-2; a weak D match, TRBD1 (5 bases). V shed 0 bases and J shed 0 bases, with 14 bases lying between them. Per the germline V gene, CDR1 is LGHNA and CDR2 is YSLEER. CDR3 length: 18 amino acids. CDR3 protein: CASSQDVARQPNTGELFF. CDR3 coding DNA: TGCGCCAGCAGCCAAGACGTCGCCCGACAGCCGAACACCGGGGAGCTGTTTTTT.

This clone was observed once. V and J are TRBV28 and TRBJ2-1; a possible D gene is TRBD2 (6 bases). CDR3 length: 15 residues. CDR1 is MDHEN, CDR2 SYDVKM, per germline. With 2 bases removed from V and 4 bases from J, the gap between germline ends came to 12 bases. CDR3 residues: CASSLGSGSYNEQFF. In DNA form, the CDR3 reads TGTGCCAGCAGTTTAGGATCCGGGAGTTACAATGAGCAGTTCTTC. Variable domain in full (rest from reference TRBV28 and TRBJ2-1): DVKVTQSSRYLVKRTGEKVFLECVQDMDHENMFWYRQDPGLGLRLIYFSYDVKMKEKGDIPEGYSVSREKKERFSLILESASTNQTSMYLCASSLGSGSYNEQFFGPGTRLTVL.

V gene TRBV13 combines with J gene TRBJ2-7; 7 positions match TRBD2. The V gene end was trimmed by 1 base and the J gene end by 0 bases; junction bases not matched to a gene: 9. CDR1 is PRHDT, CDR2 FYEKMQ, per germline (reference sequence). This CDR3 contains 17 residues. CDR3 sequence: CASSLVMGSGPSYEQYF. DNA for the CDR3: TGTGCCAGCAGCTTAGTGATGGGTAGCGGGCCCTCCTACGAGCAGTACTTC.

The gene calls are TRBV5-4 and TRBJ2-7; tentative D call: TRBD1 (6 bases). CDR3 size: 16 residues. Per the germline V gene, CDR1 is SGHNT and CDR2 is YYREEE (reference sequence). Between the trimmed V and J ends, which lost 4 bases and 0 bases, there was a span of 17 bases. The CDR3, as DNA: TGTGCCAGCAGCATACAGGGTGGGGGAATCTCCTACGAGCAGTACTTC. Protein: CASSIQGGGISYEQYF.

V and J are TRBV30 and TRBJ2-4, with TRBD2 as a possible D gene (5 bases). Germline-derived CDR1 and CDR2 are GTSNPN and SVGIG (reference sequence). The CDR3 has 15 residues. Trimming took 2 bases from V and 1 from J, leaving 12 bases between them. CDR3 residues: CAWSTPRGAKNIQYF. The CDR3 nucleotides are TGTGCCTGGAGTACGCCGAGAGGGGCCAAAAACATTCAGTACTTC.

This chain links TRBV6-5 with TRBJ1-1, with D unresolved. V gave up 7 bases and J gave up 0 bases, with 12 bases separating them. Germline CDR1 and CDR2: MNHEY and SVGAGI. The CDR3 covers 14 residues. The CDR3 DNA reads TGTGCCAGCACCAAAGGCGGCATGAACACTGAAGCTTTCTTT. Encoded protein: CASTKGGMNTEAFF.

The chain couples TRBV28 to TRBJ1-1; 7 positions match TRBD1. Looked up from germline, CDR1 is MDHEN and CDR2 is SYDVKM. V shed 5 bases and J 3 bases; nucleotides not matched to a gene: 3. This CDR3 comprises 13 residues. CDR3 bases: TGTGCCAGCAGTAGACAGGGATACACTGAAGCTTTCTTT. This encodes CASSRQGYTEAFF.

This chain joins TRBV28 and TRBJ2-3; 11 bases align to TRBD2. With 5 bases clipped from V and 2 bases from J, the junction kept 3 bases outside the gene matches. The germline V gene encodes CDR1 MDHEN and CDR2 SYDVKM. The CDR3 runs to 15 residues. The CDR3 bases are TGTGCCAGCAGTCGACTAGCGGGAACCACAGATACGCAGTATTTT. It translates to CASSRLAGTTDTQYF.

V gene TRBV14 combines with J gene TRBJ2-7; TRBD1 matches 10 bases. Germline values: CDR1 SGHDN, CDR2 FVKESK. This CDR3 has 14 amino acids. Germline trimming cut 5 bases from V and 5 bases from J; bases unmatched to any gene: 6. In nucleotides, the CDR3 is TGTGCCAGCAGCTCGGGACAGGGGATACACGAGCAGTACTTC. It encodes CASSSGQGIHEQYF.

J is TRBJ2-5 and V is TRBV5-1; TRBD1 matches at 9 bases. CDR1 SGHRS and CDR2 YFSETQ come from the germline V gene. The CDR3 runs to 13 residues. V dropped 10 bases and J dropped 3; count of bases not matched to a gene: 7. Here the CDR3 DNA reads TGCGCCGCCAGACGGGACAGGGAAGAGACCCAGTACTTC. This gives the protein CAARRDREETQYF.

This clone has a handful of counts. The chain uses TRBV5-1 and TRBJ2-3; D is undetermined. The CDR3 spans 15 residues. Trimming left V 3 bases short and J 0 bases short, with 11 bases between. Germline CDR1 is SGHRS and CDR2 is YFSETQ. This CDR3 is CASSSLSTSTDTQYF. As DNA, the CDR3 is TGCGCCAGCAGCTCCCTATCGACTAGCACAGATACGCAGTATTTT.

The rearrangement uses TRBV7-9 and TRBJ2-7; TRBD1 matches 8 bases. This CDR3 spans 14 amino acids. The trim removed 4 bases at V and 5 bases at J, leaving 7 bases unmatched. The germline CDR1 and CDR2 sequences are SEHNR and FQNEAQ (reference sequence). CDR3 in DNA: TGTGCCAGCAGCTGGGCAGGGGGCTATGACGAGCAGTACGTC. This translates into CASSWAGGYDEQYV.

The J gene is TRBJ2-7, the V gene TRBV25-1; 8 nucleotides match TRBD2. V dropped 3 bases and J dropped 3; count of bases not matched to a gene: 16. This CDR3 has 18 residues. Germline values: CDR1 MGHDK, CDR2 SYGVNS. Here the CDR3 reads CASSDPFLNFSGDYEQYV. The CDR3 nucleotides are TGTGCCAGCAGTGATCCATTCCTCAATTTTAGCGGGGACTACGAGCAGTACGTC.

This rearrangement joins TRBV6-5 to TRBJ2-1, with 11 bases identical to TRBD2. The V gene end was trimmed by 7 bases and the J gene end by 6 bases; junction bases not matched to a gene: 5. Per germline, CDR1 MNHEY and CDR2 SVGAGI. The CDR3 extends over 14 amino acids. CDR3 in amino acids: CASTGTSGFNEQFF. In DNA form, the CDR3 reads TGTGCCAGCACAGGGACTAGCGGATTCAATGAGCAGTTCTTC.

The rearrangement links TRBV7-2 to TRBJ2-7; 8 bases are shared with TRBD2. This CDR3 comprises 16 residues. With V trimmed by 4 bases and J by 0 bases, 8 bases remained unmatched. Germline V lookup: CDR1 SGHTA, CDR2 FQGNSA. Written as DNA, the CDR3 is TGTGCCAGCAGCTGGGGAAGCGGGGGCGCCTCCTACGAGCAGTACGTC. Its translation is CASSWGSGGASYEQYV.

Here the CDR3 reads CASSFDRGLVNTEAFF. CDR3 coding DNA: TGTGCCAGCAGCTTCGACAGGGGGTTAGTGAACACTGAAGCTTTCTTT. The chain has TRBV5-6 and TRBJ1-1, with 9 bases aligning to TRBD1. Germline lookup yields CDR1 SGHDT and CDR2 YYEEEE. The trim removed 2 bases at V and 0 bases at J, leaving 5 bases unmatched. The CDR3 is 16 residues long.

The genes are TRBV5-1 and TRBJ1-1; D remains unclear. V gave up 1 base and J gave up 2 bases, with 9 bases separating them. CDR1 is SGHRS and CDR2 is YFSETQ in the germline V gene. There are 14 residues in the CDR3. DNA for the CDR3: TGCGCCAGCAGCTTGTGGACGGGAAACACTGAAGCTTTCTTT. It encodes CASSLWTGNTEAFF.

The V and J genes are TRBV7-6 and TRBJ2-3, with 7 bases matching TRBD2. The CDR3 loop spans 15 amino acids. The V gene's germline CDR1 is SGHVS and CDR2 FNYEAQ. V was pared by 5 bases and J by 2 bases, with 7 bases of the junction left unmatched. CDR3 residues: CASSPTSANTDTQYF. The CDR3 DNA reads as TGTGCCAGCAGCCCCACTAGCGCGAACACAGATACGCAGTATTTT.

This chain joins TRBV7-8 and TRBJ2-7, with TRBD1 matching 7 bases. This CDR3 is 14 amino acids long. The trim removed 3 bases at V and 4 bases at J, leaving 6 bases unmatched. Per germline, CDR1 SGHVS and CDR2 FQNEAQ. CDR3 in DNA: TGTGCCAGCAGCTTGGGACAGACACTATACGAGCAGTACTTC. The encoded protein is CASSLGQTLYEQYF.